One TCR beta chain is described in this entry. Its antigen is as yet unknown. Here the CDR3 omits its conserved ending phenylalanine or tryptophan, so a read error is the likely source. One frozen approximately 490,000-cell aliquot per fraction was sequenced. This CDR3 contains 16 residues. Unmatched junction bases numbered 5, after V lost 0 bases and J lost 10 bases. Germline values: CDR1 MNHEY, CDR2 SVGAGI. TCRdb's copy holds only in-frame clones and misses some; the assay was immunoSEQ multiplex PCR. Seen here are thousands of clones, around 62% observed once, and the top ten hold approximately 20%. These data come from a study of coeliac disease. At the level of the study: Without high-resolution HLA typing, biased TRBV7-2 usage was examined as a proof of principle.

Broader study findings: Active celiac intraepithelial and lamina propria samples had lower TRB and TRG clonality than control samples. Largely private TRB repertoires meant most sequences were sample-unique.

The source of this sequence is a man in his sixties with celiac disease on a gluten-free diet. The sequencing input was lymphocytes from the gut lamina propria. The chain is built from TRBV6-5 and TRBJ1-6; 11 nucleotides match TRBD1. This chain's CDR3 is CASSYSPGQGGSPLHL. The DNA of the CDR3 is TGTGCCAGCAGTTACTCACCGGGACAGGGGGGATCACCCCTCCACCTT.